This passage covers 23 T cell receptor beta chains from one sample sequenced in a study of naive and memory T cell subsets. Ligated cDNA underwent four rounds of PCR with nested alpha and beta constant region primers and SP2. Each CDR3 protein gets one entry after TCRdb re-called the 5' RACE reads with MiXCR. The sample lists roughly 30,000 distinct CDR3 sequences; 16% were seen once. TCR cDNA received a 3' ligated oligonucleotide that carried a UMI. These receptors all stem from a female donor in good health.

This rearrangement joins TRBV9 to TRBJ2-3, with 9 bases aligning to TRBD1. This CDR3 has 16 amino acids. Germline CDR1 SGDLS, CDR2 YYNGEE. The junction had 7 bases not matched to a gene; V was cut back by 3 bases and J by 2 bases. The CDR3 sequence: CASSGEDRGATDTQYF. CDR3 DNA sequence: TGTGCCAGCAGCGGGGAAGACAGGGGGGCCACAGATACGCAGTATTTT.

The sample holds many counts of this clonotype. The genes are TRBV10-3 and TRBJ2-7, with a tentative D call TRBD1 (5 bases). Germline CDR1 and CDR2: ENHRY and SYGVKD. The CDR3 covers 13 residues. The V end lost 6 bases, the J end lost 2 bases, and 11 bases lay between the germline ends. CDR3 nucleotides: TGTGCCATCAGCGACAAGGACACCTACGAGCAGTACTTC. It is translated as CAISDKDTYEQYF.

V and J are TRBV7-2 and TRBJ2-5; the match to TRBD2 covers 11 bases. Germline CDR1 SGHTA, CDR2 FQGNSA. With 3 bases clipped from V and 5 bases from J, the junction kept 2 bases outside the gene matches. The CDR3 sequence is 14 residues long. In DNA form, the CDR3 reads TGTGCCAGCAGCTTCGGGACTAGCGGTGAGACCCAGTACTTC. Its protein is CASSFGTSGETQYF.

The CDR3, as DNA: TGTGCCAGCAGTTGGGACAGGGGGGGGACAGATACGCAGTATTTT. Translating it yields CASSWDRGGTDTQYF. The V call is TRBV6-5, the J call TRBJ2-3; 11 nucleotides match TRBD1. V lost 4 bases, J lost 3 bases, and 3 bases stayed unmatched. The V gene's germline CDR1 is MNHEY and CDR2 SVGAGI. The CDR3 extends over 15 amino acids.

This clonotype showed up many times. The rearrangement links TRBV5-4 to TRBJ1-3; the D is unclear. Germline values: CDR1 SGHNT, CDR2 YYREEE (reference sequence). The CDR3 runs to 15 residues. Trimming took off 5 bases at V and 4 bases at J, with 16 bases between the two ends. The chain's CDR3 is CASSSAPQRGNTIYF. CDR3 in DNA: TGTGCCAGCAGTTCGGCCCCACAGCGAGGAAACACCATATATTTT.

This clonotype was counted ten times or more. The chain carries TRBV11-2 and TRBJ2-3; possibly TRBD1 or TRBD2 for D (5 bases each). CDR3 length: 15 amino acids. V lost 1 base to trimming and J lost 5 bases, with 13 bases between them. Germline CDR1 reads SGHAT; CDR2 reads FQNNGV. The CDR3 loop reads CASSLVSYGGDTQYF. The CDR3 nucleotides read TGTGCCAGCAGCTTAGTATCCTATGGGGGAGATACGCAGTATTTT.

The chain uses TRBV5-4 and TRBJ2-3; 9 nucleotides line up with TRBD1. The CDR3 has 15 residues. The J segment lost 4 bases and the V segment lost 2 bases, leaving 5 bases of the junction unmatched. The germline V gene encodes CDR1 SGHNT and CDR2 YYREEE (reference sequence). The DNA of the CDR3 is TGTGCCAGCAGCTTCGGACAGGGGAGGGCAGATACGCAGTATTTT. Its translation: CASSFGQGRADTQYF.

This clonotype was detected ten times or more. The genes are TRBV20-1 and TRBJ2-1; D might be TRBD2 (5 bases). CDR1 DFQATT and CDR2 SNEGSKA come from the germline V gene (reference sequence). The CDR3 is 16 amino acids. Trimming removed 3 bases at V and 0 bases at J, with 15 bases between. CDR3 nucleotide sequence: TGCAGTGCTAGTGGCAGGAGCGGAAGCTCCTACAATGAGCAGTTCTTC. This gives the protein CSASGRSGSSYNEQFF.

This clonotype showed up just a few times. The chain joins TRBV20-1 to TRBJ2-1; 10 nucleotides agree with TRBD2. V was clipped by 0 bases and J by 4 bases; unmatched bases: 6. This CDR3 has 16 residues. CDR1 is DFQATT and CDR2 is SNEGSKA in the germline V gene (reference sequence). The CDR3 reads CSARDQALAGYNEQFF. CDR3 bases: TGCAGTGCTAGAGATCAGGCACTAGCGGGGTACAATGAGCAGTTCTTC.

Within the sample, this clonotype is medium-sized. CDR3 sequence: CSAPVGGGETQYF. The CDR3 bases are TGCAGTGCGCCGGTTGGGGGTGGAGAGACCCAGTACTTC. The chain employs TRBV20-1 and TRBJ2-5; either TRBD1 or TRBD2 may supply D (5 bases each). Trimming cost V 6 bases and J 4 bases, with 15 bases left between them. The germline V gene has CDR1 DFQATT and CDR2 SNEGSKA (reference sequence). This CDR3 is 13 amino acids long.

The rearrangement links TRBV7-9 to TRBJ2-7, with D possibly being TRBD2 (6 bases). This CDR3 contains 14 residues. V was trimmed by 5 bases and J by 2 bases, leaving 13 bases between them. Germline V lookup: CDR1 SEHNR, CDR2 FQNEAQ (reference sequence). The CDR3 nucleotides read TGTGCCAGCAGCAATCCGGGGGAACCCTACGAGCAGTACTTC. Its protein product is CASSNPGEPYEQYF.

This clonotype occurred many times. The chain links TRBV6-5 to TRBJ1-1; weak D call: TRBD1 (6 bases). In germline, CDR1 is MNHEY, CDR2 SVGAGI. This CDR3 contains 13 residues. The germline V and J ends were trimmed by 5 bases and 8 bases, with 15 bases remaining between them. The chain's CDR3 is CASSNNKGGEAFF. The CDR3 DNA sequence: TGTGCCAGCAGTAACAACAAGGGGGGGGAAGCTTTCTTT.

In this sample, this clonotype turned up many times. CDR3: CSASHPSGYGYTF. The DNA for the CDR3 is TGCAGTGCTAGCCATCCCTCAGGGTATGGCTACACCTTC. The chain employs TRBV20-1 and TRBJ1-2; D is perhaps TRBD1 (5 bases). The CDR3 totals 13 residues. Deletions cut 3 bases from V and 5 bases from J, with 13 bases between. Germline lookup yields CDR1 DFQATT and CDR2 SNEGSKA (reference sequence).

This clonotype was counted between two and nine times. CDR3 in amino acids: CASTSRGQGLAGGRYEQFF. DNA for the CDR3: TGTGCCAGCACCTCTAGGGGACAAGGACTAGCGGGGGGGCGATACGAGCAGTTCTTC. V is TRBV6-1 and J is TRBJ2-1; 15 nucleotides line up with TRBD2. The CDR3 runs to 19 residues. Germline trimming cut 7 bases from V and 10 bases from J; bases unmatched to any gene: 20. Germline CDR1 and CDR2: MNHNS and SASEGT.

This clonotype counts as medium-sized. This chain connects TRBV7-9 to TRBJ1-2; 9 positions match TRBD1. The CDR3 is 14 residues long. CDR1 is SEHNR and CDR2 is FQNEAQ in the germline V gene (reference sequence). Unmatched junction bases numbered 1, after V lost 1 base and J lost 4 bases. The CDR3 region is CASSLGQGVYGYTF. DNA of the CDR3: TGTGCCAGCAGCTTAGGACAGGGGGTCTATGGCTACACCTTC. Full variable domain (missing parts from reference TRBV7-9 and TRBJ1-2): DTGVSQNPRHKITKRGQNVTFRCDPISEHNRLYWYRQTLGQGPEFLTYFQNEAQLEKSRLLSDRFSAERPKGSFSTLEIQRTEQGDSAMYLCASSLGQGVYGYTFGSGTRLTVV.

There are many counts of this clonotype. The V and J genes are TRBV6-2 or TRBV6-3 and TRBJ2-1; 7 bases match TRBD1. V lost 3 bases and J lost 5; bases outside the gene matches: 13. Germline-derived CDR1 and CDR2 are MNHEY and SVGEGT. The CDR3 has 17 residues. DNA of the CDR3: TGTGCCAGCAGTTATAAGGGGACCCGACAGGGAAACAATGAGCAGTTCTTC. Translation gives CASSYKGTRQGNNEQFF.

This clonotype appeared many times. The J gene is TRBJ2-5, the V gene TRBV20-1, with 15 nucleotides matching TRBD2. Trimming cost V 5 bases and J 6 bases; bases outside gene matches: 7. The CDR3 loop spans 15 amino acids. Looked up from germline, CDR1 is DFQATT and CDR2 is SNEGSKA (reference sequence). Here the CDR3 reads CSALGLAGGLKTQYF. The CDR3 nucleotides are TGCAGTGCTCTGGGACTAGCGGGGGGACTAAAGACCCAGTACTTC.

The genes are TRBV7-2 and TRBJ1-1; the D gene is possibly TRBD1 (5 bases). CDR1 and CDR2 (germline): SGHTA, FQGNSA. The CDR3 has 17 amino acids. The germline V and J ends were trimmed by 5 bases and 0 bases, with 19 bases remaining between them. CDR3 region: CASSRASTANMNTEAFF. The CDR3 DNA sequence: TGTGCCAGCAGCCGCGCCTCGACAGCCAACATGAACACTGAAGCTTTCTTT. Supplemented by reference TRBV7-2 and TRBJ1-1, the full variable domain reads GAGVSQSPSNKVTEKGKDVELRCDPISGHTALYWYRQSLGQGLEFLIYFQGNSAPDKSGLPSDRFSAERTGGSVSTLTIQRTQQEDSAVYLCASSRASTANMNTEAFFGQGTRLTVV.

At least ten counts were recorded for this clonotype. The chain recombines TRBV29-1 with TRBJ1-2; perhaps TRBD1 as D (5 bases). The CDR3 contains 11 residues. V dropped 2 bases and J dropped 5 bases, with 6 bases sitting between them. Germline V gene sequence: CDR1 SQVTM, CDR2 ANQGSEA. The chain's CDR3 is CSVEQGYGYTF. DNA of the CDR3: TGCAGCGTTGAACAGGGATATGGCTACACCTTC.

By its share, this clonotype is medium-sized. Here the CDR3 DNA reads TGCAGTGCTAGAGCGGGAGGAGAGTATCAGCCCCAGCATTTT. It specifies CSARAGGEYQPQHF. The genes are TRBV20-1 and TRBJ1-5; D is ambiguous. Germline assignment: CDR1 DFQATT and CDR2 SNEGSKA (reference sequence). Trimming removed 1 base at V and 5 bases at J, with 12 bases between. The CDR3 totals 14 residues.

A few counts support this clonotype. This chain connects TRBV5-1 to TRBJ2-7; D may be TRBD1 (5 bases). V lost 4 bases and J lost 3, with 17 bases in between. This CDR3 has 15 residues. The germline CDR1 and CDR2 sequences are SGHRS and YFSETQ. CDR3 nucleotide sequence: TGCGCCAGCAGCAGAGCAATCAGGGCGGACTACGAGCAGTACTTC. It is translated as CASSRAIRADYEQYF. The full variable domain, rest sourced from reference TRBV5-1 and TRBJ2-7, is KAGVTQTPRYLIKTRGQQVTLSCSPISGHRSVSWYQQTPGQGLQFLFEYFSETQRNKGNFPGRFSGRQFSNSRSEMNVSTLELGDSALYLCASSRAIRADYEQYFGPGTRLTVT.

J is TRBJ1-1 and V is TRBV18, with 8 bases fitting TRBD1. Germline lookup yields CDR1 KGHSH and CDR2 LQKENI. Trimming removed 2 bases from V and 4 bases from J; junction bases left unmatched: 6. The CDR3 consists of 15 residues. This CDR3 is CASSPRATGATEAFF. Here the CDR3 DNA reads TGTGCCAGCTCACCAAGGGCGACAGGGGCCACTGAAGCTTTCTTT.

The chain carries TRBV6-5 and TRBJ1-1, with TRBD1 as a possible D gene (5 bases). Trimming stripped 6 bases from V and 3 bases from J, with 14 bases between. This CDR3 is built from 14 residues. Looked up from germline, CDR1 is MNHEY and CDR2 is SVGAGI. The CDR3 DNA is TGTGCCAGCAGAGTCCGGGGGGGGTACACTGAAGCTTTCTTT. The encoded protein is CASRVRGGYTEAFF.